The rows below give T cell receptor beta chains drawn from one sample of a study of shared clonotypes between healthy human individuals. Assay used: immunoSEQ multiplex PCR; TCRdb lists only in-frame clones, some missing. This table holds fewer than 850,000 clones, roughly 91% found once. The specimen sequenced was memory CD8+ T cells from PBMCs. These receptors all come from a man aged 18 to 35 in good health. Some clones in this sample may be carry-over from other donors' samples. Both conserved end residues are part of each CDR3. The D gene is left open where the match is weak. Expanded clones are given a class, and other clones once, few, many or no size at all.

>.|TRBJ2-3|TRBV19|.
CASSKGDTSTDTQYF
TGTGCCAGTAGTAAGGGGGACACCAGCACAGATACGCAGTATTTT
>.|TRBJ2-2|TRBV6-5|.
CASSYSRGTGELFF
TGTGCCAGCAGTTACTCACGGGGTACCGGGGAGCTGTTTTTT
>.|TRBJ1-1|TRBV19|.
CASSIGGWLTEAFF
TGTGCCAGTAGTATAGGCGGCTGGTTGACTGAAGCTTTCTTT
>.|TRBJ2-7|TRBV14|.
CASSQGIRAPYEQYF
TGTGCCAGCAGCCAAGGGATCAGAGCACCTTACGAGCAGTACTTC
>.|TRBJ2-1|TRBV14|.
CASRLGFSEQFF
TGTGCCAGCAGGCTAGGGTTCAGTGAGCAGTTCTTC
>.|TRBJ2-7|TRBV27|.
CASSNRWYEQYF
TGTGCCAGCAGCAACCGATGGTACGAGCAGTACTTC
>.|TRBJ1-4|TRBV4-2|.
CASSQAERGHEKLFF
TGTGCCAGCAGCCAAGCGGAGAGGGGTCACGAAAAACTGTTTTTT
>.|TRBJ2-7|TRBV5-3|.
CARSRIGGEQYF
TGTGCCAGAAGCCGCATAGGAGGTGAGCAGTACTTC
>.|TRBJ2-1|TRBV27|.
CASSFRGTDEQFF
TGTGCCAGCAGTTTTAGGGGGACGGATGAGCAGTTCTTC
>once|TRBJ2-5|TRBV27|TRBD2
CASSRIAGYQETQYF
TGTGCCAGCAGTCGCATAGCGGGGTACCAAGAGACCCAGTACTTC
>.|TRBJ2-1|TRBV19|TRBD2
CASRDKLAGAYNEQFF
TGTGCCAGCAGGGACAAACTAGCGGGGGCCTACAATGAGCAGTTCTTC
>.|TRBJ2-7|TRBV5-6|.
CASSLGAHPYEQYF
TGTGCCAGCAGCTTGGGGGCGCATCCCTACGAGCAGTACTTC
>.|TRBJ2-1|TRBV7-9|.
CASSLIRLGNQPNEQFF
TGTGCCAGCAGCTTAATTCGGTTGGGGAATCAACCAAATGAGCAGTTCTTC
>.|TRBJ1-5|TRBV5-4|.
CASSLVDSNQPQHF
TGTGCCAGCAGCTTGGTAGATAGCAATCAGCCCCAGCATTTT
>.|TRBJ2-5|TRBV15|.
CATSREGRGGETQYF
TGTGCCACCAGCAGAGAAGGTCGGGGTGGAGAGACCCAGTACTTC
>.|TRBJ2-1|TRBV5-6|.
CASSWVTSVNEQFF
TGTGCCAGCAGCTGGGTGACTTCTGTCAATGAGCAGTTCTTC
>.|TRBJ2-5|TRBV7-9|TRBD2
CASSSSSGYFQETQYF
TGTGCCAGCAGCTCTTCTAGCGGGTACTTCCAAGAGACCCAGTACTTC
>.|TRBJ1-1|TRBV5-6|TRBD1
CASSLGDRGSLAFF
TGTGCCAGCAGCTTGGGGGACAGGGGTAGTTTAGCTTTCTTT